A selection of T cell receptor beta chains follows, all from one sample in a study of control samples from healthy donors and cancer patients. Produced via immunoSEQ multiplex PCR; TCRdb's table is partial and in-frame only. The table includes more than 75,000 clones, approximately 90% detected once. The specimen sequenced was PBMCs. The receptors derive from a woman aged 55-70 years with head and neck cancer. CDR3s include the opening cysteine and the closing phenylalanine or tryptophan. A D gene is named only where the DNA matches it firmly. Only some rows state a clone size, as once, few, many or a class for expanded clones.

J gene: TRBJ1-1; V gene: TRBV7-9; D gene: .; clone size: .; CDR3 protein: CASSSVGQRNTEAFF; CDR3 DNA: TGTGCCAGCAGCTCTGTGGGACAAAGGAACACTGAAGCTTTCTTT
J gene: TRBJ2-1; V gene: TRBV3-1/TRBV3-2; D gene: .; clone size: .; CDR3 protein: CASSQDGSGQTYNEQFF; CDR3 DNA: TGTGCCAGCAGCCAAGATGGGTCGGGGCAGACCTACAATGAGCAGTTCTTC
J gene: TRBJ2-3; V gene: TRBV5-1; D gene: .; clone size: .; CDR3 protein: CASSLGLDTDTQYF; CDR3 DNA: TGCGCCAGCAGCTTGGGACTCGACACAGATACGCAGTATTTT
J gene: TRBJ2-1; V gene: TRBV5-6; D gene: TRBD2; clone size: .; CDR3 protein: CASSLNDLAGSQEQFF; CDR3 DNA: TGTGCCAGCAGCTTGAATGACCTAGCGGGGTCCCAAGAGCAGTTCTTC
J gene: TRBJ1-2; V gene: TRBV19; D gene: .; clone size: .; CDR3 protein: CASNQDITGLGGYTF; CDR3 DNA: TGTGCCAGTAATCAAGATATCACAGGGTTGGGTGGCTACACCTTC
J gene: TRBJ1-2; V gene: TRBV5-6; D gene: TRBD1; clone size: .; CDR3 protein: CASSMGQLNYGYTF; CDR3 DNA: TGTGCCAGCAGCATGGGACAGCTTAACTATGGCTACACCTTC
J gene: TRBJ2-2; V gene: TRBV3-1/TRBV3-2; D gene: TRBD1; clone size: .; CDR3 protein: CASSQMVPRFPGQGVTGELFF; CDR3 DNA: TGTGCCAGCAGCCAAATGGTTCCCCGTTTCCCGGGACAGGGGGTCACCGGGGAGCTGTTTTTT
J gene: TRBJ1-3; V gene: TRBV6-5; D gene: .; clone size: .; CDR3 protein: CASSYGGPSGNTIYF; CDR3 DNA: TGTGCCAGCAGTTACGGGGGCCCCTCTGGAAACACCATATATTTT
J gene: TRBJ1-4; V gene: TRBV30; D gene: .; clone size: once; CDR3 protein: CAWSARNEKLFF; CDR3 DNA: TGTGCCTGGAGTGCCAGGAATGAAAAACTGTTTTTT
J gene: TRBJ2-1; V gene: TRBV15; D gene: TRBD2; clone size: .; CDR3 protein: CATSRGRGDEQFF; CDR3 DNA: TGTGCCACCAGCAGAGGCCGGGGGGATGAGCAGTTCTTC
J gene: TRBJ2-7; V gene: TRBV15; D gene: TRBD2; clone size: .; CDR3 protein: CATRRGLGLVYEQYF; CDR3 DNA: TGTGCCACCAGGAGGGGACTAGGCCTTGTCTACGAGCAGTACTTC
J gene: TRBJ2-7; V gene: TRBV14; D gene: TRBD1; clone size: .; CDR3 protein: CASSRDRGRSYEQYF; CDR3 DNA: TGTGCCAGCAGCCGGGACAGGGGGCGATCCTACGAGCAGTACTTC
J gene: TRBJ2-2; V gene: TRBV2; D gene: .; clone size: .; CDR3 protein: CASDGGTGELFF; CDR3 DNA: TGTGCCAGCGACGGGGGCACCGGGGAGCTGTTTTTT
J gene: TRBJ1-5; V gene: TRBV30; D gene: .; clone size: .; CDR3 protein: CAWKQTGGSQHF; CDR3 DNA: TGTGCCTGGAAACAGACGGGAGGGTCCCAGCATTTT
J gene: TRBJ1-4; V gene: TRBV7-9; D gene: .; clone size: .; CDR3 protein: CASSTRDIKKLFF; CDR3 DNA: TGTGCCAGCAGCACGCGGGACATAAAAAAACTGTTTTTT
J gene: TRBJ2-1; V gene: TRBV7-3; D gene: .; clone size: .; CDR3 protein: CASSLGASSYNEQFF; CDR3 DNA: TGTGCCAGCAGCTTAGGGGCTAGCTCCTACAATGAGCAGTTCTTC
J gene: TRBJ2-7; V gene: TRBV19; D gene: .; clone size: .; CDR3 protein: CASSGQGRTGLGYEQYF; CDR3 DNA: TGTGCCAGTAGTGGGCAAGGTCGCACAGGGTTGGGCTACGAGCAGTACTTC
J gene: TRBJ1-1; V gene: TRBV6-5; D gene: .; clone size: few; CDR3 protein: CASSTQGTEAFF; CDR3 DNA: TGTGCCAGCAGTACACAGGGCACTGAAGCTTTCTTT
J gene: TRBJ2-5; V gene: TRBV15; D gene: .; clone size: .; CDR3 protein: CATSRWRSPRSLGETQYF; CDR3 DNA: TGTGCCACCAGCAGATGGCGCTCCCCCCGTAGCCTAGGGGAGACCCAGTACTTC
J gene: TRBJ1-5; V gene: TRBV2; D gene: TRBD1; clone size: .; CDR3 protein: CASRAQGAPNQPQHF; CDR3 DNA: TGTGCCAGCAGAGCGCAGGGGGCCCCCAATCAGCCCCAGCATTTT
J gene: TRBJ2-1; V gene: TRBV15; D gene: TRBD2; clone size: .; CDR3 protein: CATSRAGTSGNNEQFF; CDR3 DNA: TGTGCCACCAGCAGAGCCGGGACTAGCGGGAACAATGAGCAGTTCTTC
J gene: TRBJ1-1; V gene: TRBV30; D gene: .; clone size: .; CDR3 protein: CAWHPDSRNTEAFF; CDR3 DNA: TGTGCCTGGCACCCGGACTCCCGGAACACTGAAGCTTTCTTT
J gene: TRBJ2-7; V gene: TRBV6-5; D gene: TRBD1; clone size: .; CDR3 protein: CASSRTGEGYEQYF; CDR3 DNA: TGTGCCAGCAGCAGAACAGGGGAAGGATACGAGCAGTACTTC
J gene: TRBJ1-4; V gene: TRBV30; D gene: .; clone size: .; CDR3 protein: CAWSVGGAREKLFF; CDR3 DNA: TGTGCCTGGAGTGTGGGAGGGGCGCGGGAAAAACTGTTTTTT
J gene: TRBJ1-1; V gene: TRBV29-1; D gene: TRBD1; clone size: .; CDR3 protein: CSVGTGGGTEAFF; CDR3 DNA: TGCAGCGTGGGGACAGGGGGCGGTACTGAAGCTTTCTTT
J gene: TRBJ2-5; V gene: TRBV5-6; D gene: .; clone size: .; CDR3 protein: CASSLDGETQYF; CDR3 DNA: TGTGCCAGCAGCTTGGACGGGGAGACCCAGTACTTC